Presented here are 18 T cell receptor beta chains from one specimen sequenced in a study of OX40 agonist ivuxolimab in advanced cancers. Libraries were prepared by immunoSEQ multiplex PCR; TCRdb keeps only in-frame clonotypes and omits some of them. The profile shows some 58,000 clones, roughly nine tenths of them singletons. Sequences were derived from CD4+ or CD8+ T cells sorted from blood, sampled in a trial of the OX40 agonist ivuxolimab. The source of these receptors is an adult with an advanced solid tumor such as melanoma, head and neck, liver or kidney cancer.

The count of this clone is one. The gene calls are TRBV28 and TRBJ1-5; 9 bases fit TRBD1. The V segment lost 5 bases and the J segment 6 bases; nucleotides outside the gene matches: 8. The length of the CDR3 is 15 residues. In germline, CDR1 is MDHEN, CDR2 SYDVKM. The CDR3 coding sequence is TGTGCCAGCAGTCCGCCGGGACAGGGTGTTCAGCCCCAGCATTTT. This translates into CASSPPGQGVQPQHF.

V usage is TRBV5-1 and J usage is TRBJ2-1; D perhaps matches TRBD1 (5 bases). V was trimmed by 4 bases and J by 8 bases, leaving 19 bases between them. The germline V gene has CDR1 SGHRS and CDR2 YFSETQ. This CDR3 is 15 amino acids long. CDR3 in DNA: TGCGCCAGCAGCCCACCCTACTCAGGGCCGGATGAGCAGTTCTTC. Amino acid sequence: CASSPPYSGPDEQFF.

This clone was observed once. The V gene is TRBV18, the J gene TRBJ2-1; D is uncertain. The V gene's germline CDR1 is KGHSH and CDR2 LQKENI. Trimming removed 0 bases at V and 8 bases at J, with 5 bases between. The CDR3 consists of 12 residues. CDR3 residues: CASSPPSHEQFF. In DNA form, the CDR3 reads TGTGCCAGCTCACCACCCAGCCATGAGCAGTTCTTC.

This clone was seen a handful of times. Other DNA sequences in this specimen translate into the identical CDR3. V is TRBV4-3 and J is TRBJ2-2; D possibly corresponds to TRBD2 (5 bases). The CDR3 totals 15 residues. The V gene lost 1 base and the J gene lost 2 bases, with 8 bases spanning the gap. Germline CDR1 and CDR2: LGHNA and YSLEER. Here the CDR3 DNA reads TGCGCCAGCAGCCAAGGGACTGTTAACACCGGGGAGCTGTTTTTT. It translates to CASSQGTVNTGELFF.

This clone was seen only once. This chain connects TRBV5-5 to TRBJ1-5, with 9 bases lining up with TRBD1. The CDR3 runs to 15 residues. CDR1 and CDR2 from the germline V gene are SGHKS and YYEKEE (reference sequence). V was pared by 1 base and J by 6 bases, with 5 bases of the junction left unmatched. The CDR3 reads CASSLTGGIAQPQHF. DNA for the CDR3: TGTGCCAGCAGCTTGACAGGGGGCATAGCTCAGCCCCAGCATTTT.

This clone is a singleton in its sample. The CDR3 DNA reads TGTGCCAGCAGCGCGGACAGGAGTTACTATGGCTACACCTTC. Protein product: CASSADRSYYGYTF. The chain carries TRBV9 and TRBJ1-2; 7 bases line up with TRBD1. The length of the CDR3 is 14 residues. The V and J ends lost 3 bases and 3 bases, in that order; junction bases with no gene match: 5. CDR1 is SGDLS and CDR2 is YYNGEE in the germline V gene.

The J gene is TRBJ1-5, the V gene TRBV19, with 9 bases identical to TRBD1. Germline values: CDR1 LNHDA, CDR2 SQIVND (reference sequence). V trimming: 5 bases; J trimming: 6 bases; junction bases outside the gene matches: 8. The CDR3 has 15 residues. The CDR3 is CASSVRQGVIQPQHF. The CDR3 DNA follows: TGTGCCAGTAGTGTAAGACAGGGGGTGATTCAGCCCCAGCATTTT.

The J gene is TRBJ1-1, the V gene TRBV18; the D gene is possibly TRBD1 (6 bases). Germline-derived CDR1 and CDR2 are KGHSH and LQKENI. This CDR3 region has 14 residues. V lost 2 bases to trimming and J lost 7 bases, with 14 bases between them. The CDR3 loop is CASSPGGAISEAFF. CDR3 DNA sequence: TGTGCCAGCTCACCAGGGGGGGCTATCAGTGAAGCTTTCTTT.

This clone was seen only a few times. This chain uses TRBV9 with TRBJ2-2; 7 bases match TRBD2. The CDR3 consists of 14 residues. The trim removed 0 bases at V and 4 bases at J, leaving 0 bases unmatched. Germline CDR1 SGDLS, CDR2 YYNGEE. The CDR3 spells CASSVGTSTGELFF. For the CDR3, the DNA is TGTGCCAGCAGCGTAGGGACTAGCACCGGGGAGCTGTTTTTT.

V and J are TRBV29-1 and TRBJ2-1, with 8 bases fitting TRBD2. The V and J ends lost 4 bases and 2 bases, in that order; junction bases with no gene match: 1. The length of the CDR3 is 13 residues. Germline V lookup: CDR1 SQVTM, CDR2 ANQGSEA. In nucleotides, the CDR3 is TGCAGCGTTGGGACTAGCCCCTACAATGAGCAGTTCTTC. Translated, it gives CSVGTSPYNEQFF.

V gene TRBV5-1 combines with J gene TRBJ2-5, with D possibly being TRBD2 (5 bases). Trimming shortened V by 0 bases and J by 0 bases, and 6 bases separated the two germline ends. This CDR3 region has 14 residues. The germline V gene has CDR1 SGHRS and CDR2 YFSETQ. DNA for the CDR3: TGCGCCAGCAGCTTGGGGAGGTACCAAGAGACCCAGTACTTC. Its translation: CASSLGRYQETQYF. Full variable domain (missing parts from reference TRBV5-1 and TRBJ2-5): KAGVTQTPRYLIKTRGQQVTLSCSPISGHRSVSWYQQTPGQGLQFLFEYFSETQRNKGNFPGRFSGRQFSNSRSEMNVSTLELGDSALYLCASSLGRYQETQYFGPGTRLLVL.

The CDR3 protein is CASGNTEAFF. CDR3 bases: TGTGCCAGCGGGAACACTGAAGCTTTCTTT. The chain carries TRBV28 and TRBJ1-1; the D is unclear. This CDR3 is 10 amino acids long. V was trimmed by 8 bases and J by 1 base, leaving 2 bases between them. Germline CDR1 reads MDHEN; CDR2 reads SYDVKM. Combining the CDR3 with reference TRBV28 and TRBJ1-1 gives the whole variable domain DVKVTQSSRYLVKRTGEKVFLECVQDMDHENMFWYRQDPGLGLRLIYFSYDVKMKEKGDIPEGYSVSREKKERFSLILESASTNQTSMYLCASGNTEAFFGQGTRLTVV.

The rearrangement links TRBV28 to TRBJ1-5, with TRBD1 as a possible D gene (6 bases). CDR3 size: 14 residues. Between the trimmed V and J ends, which lost 6 bases and 5 bases, there was a span of 14 bases. Germline CDR1 and CDR2: MDHEN and SYDVKM. The CDR3 coding sequence is TGTGCCAGCAGCCAACAGGGTTCGTATCAGCCCCAGCATTTT. The encoded protein is CASSQQGSYQPQHF.

Regarding this clone: One end of the junction does not line up with germline, which may come from a read error. The same CDR3 is also encoded by other DNA sequences in this sample. This CDR3 is CASSDSGRRAYEQYF. The CDR3 DNA is TGTGCCAGCAGTGATAGTGGACGGAGGGCCTACGAACAGTACTTC. The chain uses TRBV2 and TRBJ2-7, with D perhaps matching TRBD2 (6 bases). Germline V gene lookup returns CDR1 SNHLY and CDR2 FYNNEI. The CDR3 consists of 15 residues.

The rearrangement uses TRBV14 and TRBJ1-2; a possible D gene is TRBD1 (5 bases). The CDR3 consists of 15 residues. Germline CDR1 reads SGHDN; CDR2 reads FVKESK. V was pared by 3 bases and J by 0 bases, with 11 bases between. CDR3 protein: CASSQATVTNYGYTF. DNA for the CDR3: TGTGCCAGCAGCCAGGCGACAGTAACTAACTATGGCTACACCTTC.

The V and J genes are TRBV27 and TRBJ2-1; D is unresolved. V was shortened by 3 bases and J by 5 bases, with 11 bases between the two germline ends. There are 14 residues in the CDR3. Germline V CDR1 and CDR2: MNHEY, SMNVEV (reference sequence). The CDR3 DNA is TGTGCCAGCAGTTTTGGACGAGTCAACAATGAGCAGTTCTTC. Protein sequence: CASSFGRVNNEQFF.

The V call is TRBV11-2, the J call TRBJ2-7, with TRBD1 identical over 10 bases. Germline lookup yields CDR1 SGHAT and CDR2 FQNNGV. With V trimmed by 5 bases and J by 3 bases, 4 bases remained unmatched. This CDR3 is 14 amino acids long. CDR3 amino acids: CASSPRTGGYEQYF. Written as DNA, the CDR3 is TGTGCCAGCAGCCCGAGGACAGGGGGCTACGAGCAGTACTTC.

The rearrangement uses TRBV7-9 and TRBJ2-5, with 9 bases matching TRBD1. Germline loops: CDR1 SEHNR, CDR2 FQNEAQ (reference sequence). The CDR3 runs to 15 residues. Trimming cost V 3 bases and J 3 bases; bases outside gene matches: 5. CDR3 bases: TGTGCCAGCAGCTTGGGGACAGGGCTTAAAGAGACCCAGTACTTC. It codes for CASSLGTGLKETQYF.